This T cell receptor beta chain was captured in a study of spatial heterogeneity in lung cancer. Study-wide background: Bulk RNA-seq from matched material yielded a T cell module score that correlated strongly with TCR transcript counts in tumor regions. General study points: Beta chains had about 12% coverage of tumor T cells, and alpha chains had around 6.5%. Expanded alpha and beta TCR counts within tumors tracked tumor mutation counts.

V was cut by 6 bases and J by 1 base, with 15 bases left in between. Germline CDR1 and CDR2: MNHEY and SVGEGT. The CDR3 is 15 residues long. Time point reported: sample taken at primary tumor resection. Donation came from some 73 patients with untreated early-stage non-small cell lung cancer. TCRdb reanalysed the 5' RACE reads using MiXCR and keeps one entry per CDR3 protein. The sample includes approximately 20,000 distinct CDR3 sequences, over 7% of them seen just once. Ten or more counts support this clonotype. Its antigen is unidentified. The receptor's source is a female donor with early-stage non-small cell lung cancer. The chain recombines TRBV6-2 or TRBV6-3 with TRBJ1-1, with D hard to call. Sequenced material: lung tumor tissue, taken at surgery. This CDR3 is CASSTRPGRNTEAFF. The CDR3 DNA sequence: TGTGCCAGCAGCACGCGGCCCGGACGGAACACTGAAGCTTTCTTT.